This T cell receptor beta chain was documented in a study of blood T cell repertoires in COVID-19. Study-wide background: Whether acute or convalescent, the COVID-19 samples came from the United States, Italy and Spain. Sample material is recorded as cDNA or gDNA derived from T cells, B-cell-depleted T cells, or PBMCs.

With 1 base clipped from V and 5 bases from J, the junction kept 8 bases outside the gene matches. Germline V CDR1 and CDR2: LGHNA, YSLEER. The CDR3 contains 17 residues. Original data processing: Reference gene primer amplification in the assay estimated nucleated cell counts. Some clones are missing from TCRdb's copy, which holds only in-frame ones; the method was immunoSEQ multiplex PCR. That table furnishes V, J and clone size, whereas the DNA furnished D and trimming. The table shows a few hundred thousand clones, with roughly 84% occurring only once. The specimen sequenced was peripheral blood. The TCR sequence derives from a man aged 45-65 years with active or convalescent COVID-19. This chain uses TRBV4-3 with TRBJ2-5; 12 bases are shared with TRBD2. CDR3 sequence: CASSQGLGLAGRETQYF. The CDR3 nucleotides read TGCGCCAGCAGCCAAGGACTCGGACTAGCGGGGAGGGAGACCCAGTACTTC.